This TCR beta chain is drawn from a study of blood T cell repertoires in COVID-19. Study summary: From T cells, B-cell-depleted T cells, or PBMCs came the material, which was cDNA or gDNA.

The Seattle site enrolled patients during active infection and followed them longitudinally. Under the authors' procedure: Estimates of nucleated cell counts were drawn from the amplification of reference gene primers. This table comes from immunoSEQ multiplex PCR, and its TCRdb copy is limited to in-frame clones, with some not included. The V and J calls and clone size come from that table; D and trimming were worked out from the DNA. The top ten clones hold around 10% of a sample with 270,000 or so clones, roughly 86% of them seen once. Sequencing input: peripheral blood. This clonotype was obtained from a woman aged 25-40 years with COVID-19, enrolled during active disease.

The CDR3 coding sequence is TGCGCCAGCAAAGCCCTACCTAACACCGGGGAGCTGTTTTTT. Its protein is CASKALPNTGELFF. The chain couples TRBV5-1 to TRBJ2-2; D is unclear. The germline V gene has CDR1 SGHRS and CDR2 YFSETQ. The CDR3 is made up of 14 amino acids. V shed 6 bases and J shed 2 bases, with 11 bases lying between them.